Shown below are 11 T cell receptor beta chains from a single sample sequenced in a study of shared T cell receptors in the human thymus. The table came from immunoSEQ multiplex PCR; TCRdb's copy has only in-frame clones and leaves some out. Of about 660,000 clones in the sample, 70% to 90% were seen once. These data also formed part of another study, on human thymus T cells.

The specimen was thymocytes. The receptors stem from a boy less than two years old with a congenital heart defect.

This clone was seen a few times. The CDR3 loop reads CASSLARTSGPYEQYF. CDR3 DNA: TGTGCCAGCAGCTTAGCGCGGACTAGCGGCCCCTACGAGCAGTACTTC. The rearrangement uses TRBV11-2 and TRBJ2-7, with 10 bases lining up with TRBD2. Per the germline V gene, CDR1 is SGHAT and CDR2 is FQNNGV. This CDR3 contains 16 residues. J gave up 2 bases and V 1 base, and 5 bases lay outside the gene matches. Complete variable domain (other parts from reference TRBV11-2 and TRBJ2-7): EAGVAQSPRYKIIEKRQSVAFWCNPISGHATLYWYQQILGQGPKLLIQFQNNGVVDDSQLPKDRFSAERLKGVDSTLKIQPAKLEDSAVYLCASSLARTSGPYEQYFGPGTRLTVT.

The CDR3 nucleotides read TGTGCCAGCAGCTTGTGGACTAGCGGGATCTACGAGCAGTTCTTC. It yields the protein CASSLWTSGIYEQFF. V is TRBV7-9 and J is TRBJ2-1; 12 positions agree with TRBD2. Germline CDR1 is SEHNR and CDR2 is FQNEAQ (reference sequence). V dropped 3 bases and J dropped 10; count of bases not matched to a gene: 7. CDR3 size: 15 residues. Using reference TRBV7-9 and TRBJ2-1 for the parts outside the CDR3, the full variable domain is DTGVSQNPRHKITKRGQNVTFRCDPISEHNRLYWYRQTLGQGPEFLTYFQNEAQLEKSRLLSDRFSAERPKGSFSTLEIQRTEQGDSAMYLCASSLWTSGIYEQFFGPGTRLTVL.

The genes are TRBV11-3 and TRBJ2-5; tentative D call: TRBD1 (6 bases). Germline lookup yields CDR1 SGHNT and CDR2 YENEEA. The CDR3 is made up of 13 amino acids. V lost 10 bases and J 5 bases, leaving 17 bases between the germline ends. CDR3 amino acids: CATQQGILETQYF. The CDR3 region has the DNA TGTGCCACCCAACAGGGTATATTGGAGACCCAGTACTTC.

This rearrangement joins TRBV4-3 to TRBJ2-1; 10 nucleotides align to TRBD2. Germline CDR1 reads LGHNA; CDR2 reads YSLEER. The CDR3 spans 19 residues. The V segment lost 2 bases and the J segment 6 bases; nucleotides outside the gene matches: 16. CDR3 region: CASSQLPGASGRRGNEQFF. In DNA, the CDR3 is TGCGCCAGCAGCCAATTACCCGGAGCTAGCGGGAGAAGAGGCAATGAGCAGTTCTTC.

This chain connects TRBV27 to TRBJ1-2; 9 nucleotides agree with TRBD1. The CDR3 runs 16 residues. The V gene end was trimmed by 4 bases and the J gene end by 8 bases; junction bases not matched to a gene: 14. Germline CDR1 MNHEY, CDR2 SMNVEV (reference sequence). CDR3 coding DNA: TGTGCCAGCAGTTCTCAACCATCGGGACAGGGTTCCGGCTACACCTTC. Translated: CASSSQPSGQGSGYTF.

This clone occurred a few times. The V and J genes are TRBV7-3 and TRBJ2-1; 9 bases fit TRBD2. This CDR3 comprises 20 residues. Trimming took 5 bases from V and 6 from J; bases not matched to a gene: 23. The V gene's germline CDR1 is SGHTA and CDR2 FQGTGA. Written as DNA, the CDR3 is TGTGCCAGCAGCCAACCAAAGAGGCGGGAGGGCCCGGAGGGTGGCAATGAGCAGTTCTTC. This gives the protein CASSQPKRREGPEGGNEQFF.

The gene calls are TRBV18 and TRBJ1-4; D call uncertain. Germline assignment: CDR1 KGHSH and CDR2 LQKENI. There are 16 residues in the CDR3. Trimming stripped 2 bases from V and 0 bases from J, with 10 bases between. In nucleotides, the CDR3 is TGTGCCAGCTCACCAAATCGAGTAGCAACTAATGAAAAACTGTTTTTT. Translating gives CASSPNRVATNEKLFF.

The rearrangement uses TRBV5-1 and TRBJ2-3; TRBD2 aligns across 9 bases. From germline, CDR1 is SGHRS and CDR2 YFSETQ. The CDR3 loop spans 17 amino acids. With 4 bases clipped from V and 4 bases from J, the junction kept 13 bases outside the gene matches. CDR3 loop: CASSPGFAGGVPDTQYF. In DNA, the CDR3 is TGCGCCAGCAGCCCCGGCTTTGCGGGAGGGGTGCCAGATACGCAGTATTTT.

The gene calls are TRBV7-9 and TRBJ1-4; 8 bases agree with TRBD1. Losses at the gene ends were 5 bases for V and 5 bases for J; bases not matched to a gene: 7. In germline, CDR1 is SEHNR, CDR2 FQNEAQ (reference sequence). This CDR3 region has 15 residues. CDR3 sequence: CASSPPGQENEKLFF. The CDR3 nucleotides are TGTGCCAGCAGCCCCCCGGGACAGGAGAATGAAAAACTGTTTTTT.

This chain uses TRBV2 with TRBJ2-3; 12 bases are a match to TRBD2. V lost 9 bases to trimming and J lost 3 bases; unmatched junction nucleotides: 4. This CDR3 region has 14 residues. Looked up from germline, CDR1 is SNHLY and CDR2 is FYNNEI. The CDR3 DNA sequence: TGTGCCAGGAAGACTAGCGGGAGAACAGATACGCAGTATTTT. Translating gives CARKTSGRTDTQYF. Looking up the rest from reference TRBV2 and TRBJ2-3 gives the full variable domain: EPEVTQTPSHQVTQMGQEVILRCVPISNHLYFYWYRQILGQKVEFLVSFYNNEISEKSEIFDDQFSVERPDGSNFTLKIRSTKLEDSAMYFCARKTSGRTDTQYFGPGTRLTVL.

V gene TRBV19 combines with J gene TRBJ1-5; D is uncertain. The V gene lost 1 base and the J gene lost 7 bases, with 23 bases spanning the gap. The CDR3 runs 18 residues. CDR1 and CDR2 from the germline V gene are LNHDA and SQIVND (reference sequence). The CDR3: CASSIGPRLSRSRQPQHF. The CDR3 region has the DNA TGTGCCAGTAGTATAGGACCACGACTAAGTCGAAGCCGGCAGCCCCAGCATTTT.